Below are 2 T cell receptor beta chains sequenced from a single sample in a study of blood T cell repertoires in COVID-19. The assay was immunoSEQ multiplex PCR, and TCRdb's table has in-frame clones only and misses some. The sample has about 210,000 clones; 80% are singletons. Sample: peripheral blood. Receptors were obtained from a woman aged 70-85 years with acute or convalescent COVID-19.

The chain couples TRBV13 to TRBJ2-3; 8 bases agree with TRBD2. The CDR3 is made up of 16 amino acids. The V and J ends lost 5 bases and 4 bases, in that order; junction bases with no gene match: 11. The germline V gene encodes CDR1 PRHDT and CDR2 FYEKMQ (reference sequence). DNA of the CDR3: TGTGCCAGCAGCACCAGGACTAGCAGCAGGGCAGATACGCAGTATTTT. As protein: CASSTRTSSRADTQYF.

This clone was observed a handful of times. The chain uses TRBV11-2 and TRBJ2-7; 11 bases align to TRBD2. V lost 1 base and J lost 3; bases outside the gene matches: 5. The germline gives CDR1 SGHAT, CDR2 FQNNGV. The CDR3 has 16 amino acids. CDR3 protein: CASSLARLAGGYEQYF. CDR3 sequence (DNA): TGTGCCAGCAGCTTAGCCCGCCTAGCGGGGGGCTACGAGCAGTACTTC.